This paragraph reports one T cell receptor beta chain. Its antigen remains unknown. These data originate in a study of graft-versus-host responses after intestinal transplantation. CDR3 length equals 14 residues. General study points: Researchers found GvH clones in recipient marrow, and some showed up first in ileum or blood. Declining HvG levels early post-transplant were linked to peak circulating GvH clone levels.

The method was immunoSEQ multiplex PCR; TCRdb's version includes in-frame clones alone and lacks a portion of them. Counted here are roughly 100,000 clones, under 95% occurring once; the ten biggest clones make up around 1%. The sequence came from a human donor who received an intestinal transplant. The sample here was unstimulated CD8+ T cells sorted from spleen or lymph node cells, taken before intestinal transplant. This sequence joins TRBV12-1 and TRBJ1-5. TRBV12-1 is listed as a pseudogene. DNA for the CDR3: TGTGCCAGCAGCTTGTGGCAGGCTTGGACGCCCCAGCATTTT. Translated: CASSLWQAWTPQHF.